These 5 T cell receptor beta chains were all obtained from the same sample, sequenced in a study of cytotoxic CD8 clonotypes in ibrutinib-treated CLL. Measured with immunoSEQ multiplex PCR; TCRdb has only the in-frame clones, and not every one. The sample lists 150,000 to 200,000 clones; under 85% were seen once. Sequencing used PBMCs, obtained after 24 months of ibrutinib treatment. Receptors originate from a human donor with chronic lymphocytic leukemia.

This clone was seen more than once but under ten times. CDR3 sequence (DNA): TGCGCCAGCAGCACCCCGCTCGGGAACACTGAAGCTTTCTTT. This codes for CASSTPLGNTEAFF. The chain combines TRBV5-1 with TRBJ1-1; D remains ambiguous. Per germline, CDR1 SGHRS and CDR2 YFSETQ. This CDR3 region has 14 residues. V gave up 4 bases and J gave up 1 base, with 11 bases separating them.

The chain has TRBV10-3 and TRBJ1-6; possibly TRBD1 for D (5 bases). The CDR3 is 13 residues long. Germline lookup yields CDR1 ENHRY and CDR2 SYGVKD. V was trimmed by 5 bases and J by 10 bases, leaving 12 bases between them. The DNA of the CDR3 is TGTGCCATCAGTTCCAGACAGTTATCACCCCTCCACTTT. Translating gives CAISSRQLSPLHF.

The chain employs TRBV6-5 and TRBJ1-3; D unclear. The CDR3 covers 15 residues. V was cut by 7 bases and J by 0 bases, with 13 bases left in between. The V gene's germline CDR1 is MNHEY and CDR2 SVGAGI. The CDR3 loop reads CASKEGALSGNTIYF. The CDR3 DNA reads as TGTGCCAGCAAGGAAGGCGCCCTCTCTGGAAACACCATATATTTT.

The chain combines TRBV10-3 with TRBJ1-2; 9 bases match TRBD1. This CDR3 comprises 16 residues. Unmatched junction bases numbered 7, after V lost 3 bases and J lost 2 bases. Germline V lookup: CDR1 ENHRY, CDR2 SYGVKD. The CDR3 nucleotides are TGTGCCATCAGTGATCCTGGGGGACAGGGAAACTATGGCTACACCTTC. Translation: CAISDPGGQGNYGYTF.

V and J are TRBV7-9 and TRBJ1-1, with D perhaps TRBD1 (5 bases). Germline values: CDR1 SEHNR, CDR2 FQNEAQ (reference sequence). V lost 11 bases, J lost 3 bases, and 10 bases lay in between. The CDR3 extends over 11 amino acids. The CDR3 nucleotides read TGTGCCCACACGGGGGACACTGAAGCTTTCTTT. Amino acid sequence: CAHTGDTEAFF.